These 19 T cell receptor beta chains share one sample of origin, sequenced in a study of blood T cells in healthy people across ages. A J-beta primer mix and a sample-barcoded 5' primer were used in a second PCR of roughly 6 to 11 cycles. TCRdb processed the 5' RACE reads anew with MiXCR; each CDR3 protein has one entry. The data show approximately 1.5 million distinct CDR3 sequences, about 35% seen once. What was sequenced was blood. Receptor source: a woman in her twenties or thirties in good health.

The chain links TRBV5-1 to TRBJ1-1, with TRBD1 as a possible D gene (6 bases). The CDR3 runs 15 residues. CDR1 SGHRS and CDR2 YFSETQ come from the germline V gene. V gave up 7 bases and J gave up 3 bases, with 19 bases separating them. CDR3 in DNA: TGCGCCAGCTTCGACGTATTCAGGGGTTACACTGAAGCTTTCTTT. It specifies CASFDVFRGYTEAFF.

The CDR3 reads CASSLLSYLPEDETQYF. In DNA, the CDR3 is TGCGCCAGCAGCTTGCTTAGTTACCTCCCGGAGGATGAGACCCAGTACTTC. The chain couples TRBV5-1 to TRBJ2-5, with a tentative D call TRBD2 (5 bases). Germline CDR1 is SGHRS and CDR2 is YFSETQ. Between the trimmed V and J ends, which lost 1 base and 5 bases, there was a span of 21 bases. The CDR3 totals 17 residues.

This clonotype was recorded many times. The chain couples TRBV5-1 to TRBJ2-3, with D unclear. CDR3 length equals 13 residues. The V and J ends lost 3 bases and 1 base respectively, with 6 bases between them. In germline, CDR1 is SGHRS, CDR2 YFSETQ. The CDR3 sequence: CASSYVGTDTQYF. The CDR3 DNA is TGCGCCAGCAGCTATGTAGGCACAGATACGCAGTATTTT.

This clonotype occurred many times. The CDR3 region has the DNA TGCAGCACCGGACAGCCTAGGGATGGCTACACCTTC. Residues: CSTGQPRDGYTF. The chain employs TRBV29-1 and TRBJ1-2, with D maybe TRBD1 (6 bases). This CDR3 contains 12 residues. V was cut by 8 bases and J by 6 bases, with 16 bases left in between. Germline loops: CDR1 SQVTM, CDR2 ANQGSEA.

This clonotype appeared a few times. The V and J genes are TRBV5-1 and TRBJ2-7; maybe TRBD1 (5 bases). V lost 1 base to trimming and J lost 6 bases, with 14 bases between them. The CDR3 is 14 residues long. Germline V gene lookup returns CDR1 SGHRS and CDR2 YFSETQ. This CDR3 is CASSLQGQRLEQYF. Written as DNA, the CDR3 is TGCGCCAGCAGCTTGCAGGGCCAACGGCTCGAGCAGTACTTC.

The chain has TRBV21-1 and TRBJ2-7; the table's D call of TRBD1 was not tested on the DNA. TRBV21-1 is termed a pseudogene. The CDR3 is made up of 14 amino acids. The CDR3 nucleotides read TGTGCCAGCAGCAAAGAGGGGGTATCCTACGAGCAGTACTTC. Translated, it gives CASSKEGVSYEQYF.

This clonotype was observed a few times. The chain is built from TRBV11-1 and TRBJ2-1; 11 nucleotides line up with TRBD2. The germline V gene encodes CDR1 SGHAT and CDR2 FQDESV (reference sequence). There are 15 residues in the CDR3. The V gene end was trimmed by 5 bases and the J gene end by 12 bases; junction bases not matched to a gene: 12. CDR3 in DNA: TGTGCCAGCAGCGTCGGGACTAGCGGTCCTTCTTTGCAGTTCTTC. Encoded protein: CASSVGTSGPSLQFF.

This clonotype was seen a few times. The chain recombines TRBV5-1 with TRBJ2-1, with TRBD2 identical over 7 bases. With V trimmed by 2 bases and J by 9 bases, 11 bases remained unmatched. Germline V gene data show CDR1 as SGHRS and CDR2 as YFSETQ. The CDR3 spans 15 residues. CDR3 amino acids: CASSFSGPGGGEQFF. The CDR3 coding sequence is TGCGCCAGCAGCTTTAGCGGGCCCGGGGGAGGTGAGCAGTTCTTC.

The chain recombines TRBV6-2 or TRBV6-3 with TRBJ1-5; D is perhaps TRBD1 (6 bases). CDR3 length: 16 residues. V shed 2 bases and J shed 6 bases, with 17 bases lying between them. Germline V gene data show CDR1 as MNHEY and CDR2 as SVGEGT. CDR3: CASSYPLAGAPQPQHF. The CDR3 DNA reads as TGTGCCAGCAGTTACCCCCTCGCAGGGGCCCCTCAGCCCCAGCATTTT.

CDR3 DNA: TGTGCCAGCAGCTACCAGGGGCGGCGGACTGGCGGGAGTCTATACGAGCAGTACTTC. Amino acids: CASSYQGRRTGGSLYEQYF. The chain joins TRBV7-2 to TRBJ2-7; maybe TRBD2 (7 bases). The germline CDR1 and CDR2 sequences are SGHTA and FQGNSA. The CDR3 extends over 19 amino acids. V was pared by 4 bases and J by 4 bases, with 29 bases between. Full variable domain (remainder filled in from reference TRBV7-2 and TRBJ2-7): GAGVSQSPSNKVTEKGKDVELRCDPISGHTALYWYRQSLGQGLEFLIYFQGNSAPDKSGLPSDRFSAERTGGSVSTLTIQRTQQEDSAVYLCASSYQGRRTGGSLYEQYFGPGTRLTVT.

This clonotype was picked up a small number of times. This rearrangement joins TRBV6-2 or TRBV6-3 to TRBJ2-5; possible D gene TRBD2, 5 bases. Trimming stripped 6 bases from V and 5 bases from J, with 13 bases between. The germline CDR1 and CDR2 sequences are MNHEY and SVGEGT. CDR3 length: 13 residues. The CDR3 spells CASSRAWEETQYF. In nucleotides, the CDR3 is TGTGCCAGCAGCCGCGCCTGGGAGGAGACCCAGTACTTC.

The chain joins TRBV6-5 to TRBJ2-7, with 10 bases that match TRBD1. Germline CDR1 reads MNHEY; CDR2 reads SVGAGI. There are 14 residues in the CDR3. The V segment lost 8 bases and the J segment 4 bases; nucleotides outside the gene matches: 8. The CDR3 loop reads CASAPGQGVYEQYF. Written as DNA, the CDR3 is TGTGCCAGCGCCCCCGGACAGGGGGTATACGAGCAGTACTTC.

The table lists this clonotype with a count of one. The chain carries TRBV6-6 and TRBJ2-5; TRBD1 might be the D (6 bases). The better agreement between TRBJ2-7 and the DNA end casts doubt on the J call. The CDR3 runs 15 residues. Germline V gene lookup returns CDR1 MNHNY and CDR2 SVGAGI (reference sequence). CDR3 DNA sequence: TGTGCCAGCAGTTACTCGAAAGGGGGTGGTTACGAGCAGTACTTC. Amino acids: CASSYSKGGGYEQYF.

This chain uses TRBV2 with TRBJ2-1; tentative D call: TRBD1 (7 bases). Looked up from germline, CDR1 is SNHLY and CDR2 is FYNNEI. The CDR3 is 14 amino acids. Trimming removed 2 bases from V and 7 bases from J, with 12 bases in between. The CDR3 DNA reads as TGTGCCAGCAGTGAACAGGGGGGCGTAAATGAGCAGTTCTTC. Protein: CASSEQGGVNEQFF.

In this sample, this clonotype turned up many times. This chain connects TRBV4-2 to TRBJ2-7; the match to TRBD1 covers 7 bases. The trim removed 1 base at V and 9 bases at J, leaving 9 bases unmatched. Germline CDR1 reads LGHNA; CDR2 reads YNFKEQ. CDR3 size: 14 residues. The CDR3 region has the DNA TGTGCCAGCAGCCAAGGAACAAGGACAGGATTGCAGTACTTC. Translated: CASSQGTRTGLQYF.

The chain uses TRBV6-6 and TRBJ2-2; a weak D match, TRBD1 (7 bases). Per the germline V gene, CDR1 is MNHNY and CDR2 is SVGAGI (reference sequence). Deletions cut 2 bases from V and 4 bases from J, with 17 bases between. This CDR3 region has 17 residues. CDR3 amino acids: CASSYPEEGAATGELFF. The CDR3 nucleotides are TGTGCCAGCAGTTACCCTGAGGAGGGGGCGGCCACCGGGGAGCTGTTTTTT.

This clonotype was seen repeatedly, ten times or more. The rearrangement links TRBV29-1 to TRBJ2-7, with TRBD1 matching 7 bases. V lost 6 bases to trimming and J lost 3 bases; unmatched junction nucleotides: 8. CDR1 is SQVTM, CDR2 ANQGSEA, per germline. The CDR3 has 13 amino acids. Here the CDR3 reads CSVTFRDSYEQYF. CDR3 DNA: TGCAGCGTCACTTTCCGGGACAGCTACGAGCAGTACTTC.

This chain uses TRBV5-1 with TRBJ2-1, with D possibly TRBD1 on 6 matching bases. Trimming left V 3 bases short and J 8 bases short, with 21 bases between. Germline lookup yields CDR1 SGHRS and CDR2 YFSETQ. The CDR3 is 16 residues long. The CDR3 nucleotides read TGCGCCAGCAGCTCCCCCTCAGGGGAAAGTCGCTATGAGCAGTTCTTC. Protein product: CASSSPSGESRYEQFF.

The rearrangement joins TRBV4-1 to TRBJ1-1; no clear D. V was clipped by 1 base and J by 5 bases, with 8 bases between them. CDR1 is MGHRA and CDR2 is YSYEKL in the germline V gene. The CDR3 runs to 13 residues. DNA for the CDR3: TGCGCCAGCAGCCAAGGTAGGAGGACTGAAGCTTTCTTT. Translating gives CASSQGRRTEAFF.